This is a list of T cell receptor beta chains from one sample in a study of shared clonotypes between healthy human individuals. Measured with immunoSEQ multiplex PCR; TCRdb has only the in-frame clones, and not every one. The sample gives a few hundred thousand clones, about 95% of which show up once; about 0.11% is in the top ten. Sequences were obtained from naive CD8+ T cells sorted from blood. Receptors were obtained from a woman in her twenties or thirties in good health. CDR3s include the opening cysteine and the closing phenylalanine or tryptophan. Each record gives: J gene, D gene, V gene, clone size, CDR3 DNA, CDR3 protein. D genes are given only for firm matches. A row's size may be missing; if present it is once, few, many or a size class.

TRBJ2-7 | . | TRBV6-6 | . | TGTGCCAGCAGTCAAGACAGGAGCTCCTACGAGCAGTACTTC | CASSQDRSSYEQYF
TRBJ2-1 | TRBD2 | TRBV7-9 | . | TGTGCCAGCAGCGCGGGACTAGTAAATGAGCAGTTCTTC | CASSAGLVNEQFF
TRBJ1-3 | . | TRBV6-1 | . | TGTGCCAGCAGTGAACTTCGGTGGCTCTCTGGAAACACCATATATTTT | CASSELRWLSGNTIYF
TRBJ1-5 | . | TRBV6-1 | . | TGTGCCAGCAGTGAAGCAGGACCGGACAGACCAGTATATAGCAATCAGCCCCAGCATTTT | CASSEAGPDRPVYSNQPQHF
TRBJ2-5 | . | TRBV19 | . | TGTGCCAGTAGTATCGCCCCCAAGTGGGGTGGGGGCCAAGAGACCCAGTACTTC | CASSIAPKWGGGQETQYF
TRBJ2-7 | . | TRBV28 | . | TGTGCCAGCAGTTTATCGTCGGTAGCAGGGGAGTACGAGCAGTACTTC | CASSLSSVAGEYEQYF
TRBJ2-3 | . | TRBV28 | . | TGTGCCAGCAGTCCCCCAGGGGATTTTAGCACAGATACGCAGTATTTT | CASSPPGDFSTDTQYF
TRBJ2-2 | TRBD2 | TRBV15 | . | TGTGCCACCAGCAGGTCAAGCGGGGAGGACACCGGGGAGCTGTTTTTT | CATSRSSGEDTGELFF
TRBJ2-7 | . | TRBV9 | . | TGTGCCAGCAGCCCGAGACTTCTTTCAACTACCTACGAGCAGTACTTC | CASSPRLLSTTYEQYF
TRBJ2-5 | TRBD1 | TRBV15 | . | TGTGCCACCAGCAAACAGGGGGAAGGGACCCAGTACTTC | CATSKQGEGTQYF
TRBJ2-3 | TRBD2 | TRBV5-1 | . | TGCGCCAGCAGCCCAAGGCGACTAGCGGGAGGTAGGGCAGATACGCAGTATTTT | CASSPRRLAGGRADTQYF
TRBJ2-3 | . | TRBV29-1 | . | TGCAGCGTTCTACAGTCGATTGGCCGCACAGATACGCAGTATTTT | CSVLQSIGRTDTQYF
TRBJ2-7 | . | TRBV20-1 | . | TGCAGTGCCAGACTGGGATACGAGCAGTACTTC | CSARLGYEQYF
TRBJ2-2 | TRBD1 | TRBV9 | . | TGTGCCAGCAGCCTCCGGGACAGGGGGCTGGATACCGGGGAGCTGTTTTTT | CASSLRDRGLDTGELFF
TRBJ2-7 | . | TRBV13 | . | TGTGCCAGCAGCTTAGGGCAGGGTGGGTACGAGCAGTACTTC | CASSLGQGGYEQYF
TRBJ1-4 | . | TRBV7-6 | once | TGTGCCAGCAGCTCCTTGGGGGGAACAGCAACTAATGAAAAACTGTTTTTT | CASSSLGGTATNEKLFF
TRBJ2-7 | . | TRBV11-2 | . | TGTGCCAGCAGCTTAGAGACACGCGATTTCCGGGGGCAGTACTTC | CASSLETRDFRGQYF
TRBJ1-5 | . | TRBV28 | . | TGTGCCAGCAGTTCGGCAGGGAGGGCAAATCAGCCCCAGCATTTT | CASSSAGRANQPQHF
TRBJ2-1 | TRBD2 | TRBV19 | . | TGTGCCAGTAGTATTTTCCCGGTAGGCGGGAGGCCCTACAATGAGCAGTTCTTC | CASSIFPVGGRPYNEQFF
TRBJ2-5 | TRBD2 | TRBV4-1 | . | TGCGCCAGCAGCCAAGGCGGACTAGCGGCTATCAAGGGAGAGACCCAGTACTTC | CASSQGGLAAIKGETQYF
TRBJ1-1 | TRBD1 | TRBV7-9 | few | TGTGCCAGCAGCCAGGGGACAGAAAGAGCTTTCTTT | CASSQGTERAFF
TRBJ2-1 | TRBD2 | TRBV11-2 | . | TGTGCCAGCAGCTTAGATTGGTCGGGACTAGTCATGAATGAGCAGTTCTTC | CASSLDWSGLVMNEQFF
TRBJ2-7 | TRBD1 | TRBV2 | . | TGTGCCAGCAGTGTTTCAATCAGGGGGCTAGAGGAGCAGTACTTC | CASSVSIRGLEEQYF
TRBJ2-2 | . | TRBV7-9 | . | TGTGCCAGCAGCTTACATTTAGTCTACAGGGAGAAAGACACCGGGGAGCTGTTTTTT | CASSLHLVYREKDTGELFF
TRBJ2-1 | TRBD1 | TRBV7-9 | . | TGTGCCAGCAGCTTTGGGGACAGGGAATACAATGAGCAGTTCTTC | CASSFGDREYNEQFF
TRBJ2-1 | . | TRBV6-4 | . | TGTGCCAGCAGTGACCGATACCAACTATACAGGGAGGTCGATGAGCAGTTCTTC | CASSDRYQLYREVDEQFF
TRBJ1-1 | . | TRBV6-6 | . | TGTGCCAGCATTCCCTTGCAGAACACTGAAGCTTTCTTT | CASIPLQNTEAFF
TRBJ2-6 | . | TRBV9 | . | TGTGCCAGCAGCGGTGCTATATTGAACTCTGGGGCCAACGTCCTGACTTTC | CASSGAILNSGANVLTF
TRBJ2-7 | . | TRBV7-9 | . | TGTGCCAGCAGCTTATCGGGAGTAGGCGAGCAGTACTTC | CASSLSGVGEQYF
TRBJ1-1 | . | TRBV2 | . | TGTGCCAGCAGCCCGGGGGGAGAAGCTTTCTTT | CASSPGGEAFF
TRBJ1-1 | . | TRBV7-9 | . | TGTGCCAGCAGCTTTGGAGGGGGGAGTGAAGCTTTCTTT | CASSFGGGSEAFF
TRBJ2-7 | TRBD1 | TRBV4-1 | . | TGCGCCAGCAGCCGCTTTGGGACAGGCTTTCACTACGAGCAGTACTTC | CASSRFGTGFHYEQYF
TRBJ2-7 | . | TRBV5-8 | . | TGTGCCAGCAGTGGGGAGCAATCCTACGAGCAGTACTTC | CASSGEQSYEQYF
TRBJ2-7 | TRBD1 | TRBV9 | . | TGTGCCAGCAGCCCTGAAGGGACAGGGTCTTACGAGCAGTACTTC | CASSPEGTGSYEQYF